These 20 T cell receptor beta chains originate from one sample sequenced in a study of cytomegalovirus exposure and HLA in healthy donors. The PCR contained 60 Vbeta and 13 Jbeta primers. Assay used: immunoSEQ multiplex PCR; TCRdb lists only in-frame clones, some missing. Among 90,000 to 120,000 clones listed, roughly 72% were seen once. Sequencing was carried out using PBMCs. The receptors were gathered from a woman between 18 and 29 years old in good health and CMV-seropositive.

This chain connects TRBV5-4 to TRBJ2-7; TRBD1 aligns across 7 bases. Germline V gene sequence: CDR1 SGHNT, CDR2 YYREEE (reference sequence). The CDR3 is 14 amino acids. The V gene end was trimmed by 4 bases and the J gene end by 3 bases; junction bases not matched to a gene: 7. CDR3 loop: CASSPLTGSYEQYF. As DNA, the CDR3 is TGTGCCAGCAGCCCGCTGACAGGGAGCTACGAGCAGTACTTC.

The chain combines TRBV5-1 with TRBJ2-5, with 11 nucleotides matching TRBD2. Looked up from germline, CDR1 is SGHRS and CDR2 is YFSETQ. The CDR3 consists of 14 residues. J was trimmed by 5 bases and V by 7 bases; bases with no gene match: 7. CDR3 sequence (DNA): TGCGCCAGCGTAGCGGGAGGGCCTCGGGAGACCCAGTACTTC. This sequence encodes CASVAGGPRETQYF. Full variable domain (outside the CDR3, taken from reference TRBV5-1 and TRBJ2-5): KAGVTQTPRYLIKTRGQQVTLSCSPISGHRSVSWYQQTPGQGLQFLFEYFSETQRNKGNFPGRFSGRQFSNSRSEMNVSTLELGDSALYLCASVAGGPRETQYFGPGTRLLVL.

This chain joins TRBV5-4 and TRBJ1-4; weak D call: TRBD1 (5 bases). Between the trimmed V and J ends, which lost 2 bases and 0 bases, there was a span of 8 bases. The germline V gene encodes CDR1 SGHNT and CDR2 YYREEE (reference sequence). The CDR3 sequence is 15 residues long. CDR3 sequence: CASSFSGATNEKLFF. Here the CDR3 DNA reads TGTGCCAGCAGCTTCTCGGGGGCAACTAATGAAAAACTGTTTTTT.

The V call is TRBV9, the J call TRBJ2-7; 7 bases are a match to TRBD2. V gave up 2 bases and J gave up 4 bases; unmatched junction bases: 6. The germline CDR1 and CDR2 sequences are SGDLS and YYNGEE. The CDR3 sequence is 14 residues long. CDR3 in DNA: TGTGCCAGCAGCGTGGCGGGAGTTGGATACGAGCAGTACTTC. This translates into CASSVAGVGYEQYF. The complete variable domain, with remaining parts taken from reference TRBV9 and TRBJ2-7, reads DSGVTQTPKHLITATGQRVTLRCSPRSGDLSVYWYQQSLDQGLQFLIQYYNGEERAKGNILERFSAQQFPDLHSELNLSSLELGDSALYFCASSVAGVGYEQYFGPGTRLTVT.

The chain joins TRBV6-1 to TRBJ2-7; 8 bases agree with TRBD2. The CDR3 loop spans 14 amino acids. CDR1 is MNHNS and CDR2 is SASEGT in the germline V gene. J lost 2 bases, V lost 8 bases, and 8 bases had no gene match. The CDR3 is CASGRGLGPYEQYF. As DNA, the CDR3 is TGTGCCAGCGGAAGGGGACTAGGACCCTACGAGCAGTACTTC.

The genes are TRBV4-1 and TRBJ1-2, with 7 bases that match TRBD1. The junction had 5 bases not matched to a gene; V was cut back by 2 bases and J by 2 bases. The CDR3 is made up of 15 amino acids. CDR1 MGHRA and CDR2 YSYEKL come from the germline V gene. This CDR3 reads CASSQPTGTNYGYTF. As DNA, the CDR3 is TGCGCCAGCAGCCAACCGACAGGGACGAACTATGGCTACACCTTC.

The rearrangement uses TRBV29-1 and TRBJ2-1; D is perhaps TRBD1 (6 bases). Trimming shortened V by 0 bases and J by 3 bases, and 15 bases separated the two germline ends. Germline CDR1 SQVTM, CDR2 ANQGSEA. This CDR3 comprises 16 residues. The CDR3 sequence is CSVEDMWGHHYNEQFF. The DNA of the CDR3 is TGCAGCGTTGAAGATATGTGGGGACATCACTACAATGAGCAGTTCTTC.

This clone showed up just once. The chain couples TRBV28 to TRBJ2-3, with 9 nucleotides matching TRBD2. Germline-derived CDR1 and CDR2 are MDHEN and SYDVKM. This CDR3 has 15 amino acids. CDR3: CAVIGSGSFADTQYF. CDR3 nucleotides: TGTGCAGTTATAGGTAGCGGGAGTTTCGCAGATACGCAGTATTTT. The full variable domain, its missing parts supplied by reference TRBV28 and TRBJ2-3, is DVKVTQSSRYLVKRTGEKVFLECVQDMDHENMFWYRQDPGLGLRLIYFSYDVKMKEKGDIPEGYSVSREKKERFSLILESASTNQTSMYLCAVIGSGSFADTQYFGPGTRLTVL.

DNA for the CDR3: TGTGCCTGGAGTGTACAGGCAGAAACTGAAGCTTTCTTT. Its protein product is CAWSVQAETEAFF. V gene TRBV30 combines with J gene TRBJ1-1, with D tentatively TRBD1 (5 bases). Trimming took off 0 bases at V and 5 bases at J, with 10 bases between the two ends. Per the germline V gene, CDR1 is GTSNPN and CDR2 is SVGIG (reference sequence). CDR3 size: 13 residues.

The CDR3 here is CASSFLTKANTGELFF. The CDR3 DNA follows: TGTGCCAGCAGTTTTCTGACTAAAGCGAACACCGGGGAGCTGTTTTTT. The J gene is TRBJ2-2, the V gene TRBV28, with D tentatively TRBD2 (5 bases). V lost 3 bases to trimming and J lost 0 bases, with 11 bases between them. The CDR3 has 16 residues. Germline loops: CDR1 MDHEN, CDR2 SYDVKM.

The sample holds a few counts of this clone. The DNA of the CDR3 is TGTGCCAGCAGTGAAGGAGCCTACGGGGAGCTGTTTTTT. Protein: CASSEGAYGELFF. The chain links TRBV2 to TRBJ2-2; D is unclear. In germline, CDR1 is SNHLY, CDR2 FYNNEI. CDR3 size: 13 residues. The ends were cut back, 1 base at V and 7 bases at J, with 7 bases in the middle.

The table lists this clone with a count of one. V gene TRBV19 combines with J gene TRBJ2-1; 12 bases fit TRBD2. CDR3 length: 16 residues. J gave up 4 bases and V 1 base, and 2 bases lay outside the gene matches. Germline CDR1 LNHDA, CDR2 SQIVND (reference sequence). The DNA for the CDR3 is TGTGCCAGTAGTATAGCGGGGACTAGCGGGTACAATGAGCAGTTCTTC. Its translation is CASSIAGTSGYNEQFF.

This clone was seen only once. V is TRBV28 and J is TRBJ1-3; D not certain. The germline V gene encodes CDR1 MDHEN and CDR2 SYDVKM. V was trimmed by 5 bases and J by 3 bases, leaving 17 bases between them. The CDR3 totals 16 residues. CDR3 coding DNA: TGTGCCAGCAGTCCCGTTATCCTGGGAGGTGGAAACACCATATATTTT. Translated: CASSPVILGGGNTIYF.

This clone appeared a few times. The chain links TRBV30 to TRBJ2-7, with 9 bases lining up with TRBD2. The V gene's germline CDR1 is GTSNPN and CDR2 SVGIG (reference sequence). This CDR3 comprises 13 residues. Germline trimming cut 5 bases from V and 6 bases from J; bases unmatched to any gene: 8. The CDR3 DNA sequence: TGTGCCTGGGGTAGCGGGAGTGCTGGCGAGCAGTACTTC. This gives the protein CAWGSGSAGEQYF.

The chain joins TRBV5-1 to TRBJ2-5; perhaps TRBD1 as D (6 bases). This CDR3 has 13 amino acids. Trimming pared 4 bases from V and 7 bases from J, leaving 14 bases between. Germline V gene sequence: CDR1 SGHRS, CDR2 YFSETQ. CDR3 sequence reads: CASSQGSSPTQYF. The CDR3 coding sequence is TGCGCCAGCAGCCAGGGGAGTAGCCCGACCCAGTACTTC.

This clone appeared once. This chain joins TRBV27 and TRBJ1-2; TRBD1 matches 9 bases. This CDR3 spans 15 amino acids. The germline V gene has CDR1 MNHEY and CDR2 SMNVEV (reference sequence). V lost 4 bases and J lost 5; bases outside the gene matches: 8. CDR3 protein: CASSSQDRGRYGYTF. CDR3 in DNA: TGTGCCAGCAGTTCCCAGGACAGGGGCAGGTATGGCTACACCTTC.

The V and J genes are TRBV6-6 and TRBJ2-1, with TRBD1 matching 10 bases. Germline loops: CDR1 MNHNY, CDR2 SVGAGI (reference sequence). The CDR3 extends over 14 amino acids. V was pared by 2 bases and J by 8 bases, with 3 bases of the junction left unmatched. The CDR3 coding sequence is TGTGCCAGCAGTTACATGGGACAGGGGTATGAGCAGTTCTTC. Its protein product is CASSYMGQGYEQFF.

As concerns this clone: At one end the junction does not follow the germline gene, possibly because of a read error. This chain links TRBV2 with TRBJ2-5, with 8 bases lining up with TRBD2. Germline assignment: CDR1 SNHLY and CDR2 FYNNEI. This CDR3 spans 14 amino acids. CDR3 in DNA: TGTGCCAGCAGTGAAGCGCGGCAGCGGGAGACTCAGTACTTC. Its translation: CASSEARQRETQYF.

The V call is TRBV4-1, the J call TRBJ1-2; a weak D match, TRBD1 (6 bases). CDR1 and CDR2 from the germline V gene are MGHRA and YSYEKL. There are 15 residues in the CDR3. The V and J ends lost 1 base and 5 bases respectively, with 14 bases between them. Here the CDR3 DNA reads TGCGCCAGCAGCCAAGCCACCGACAGGATTTATGGCTACACCTTC. The encoded protein is CASSQATDRIYGYTF.

V and J are TRBV25-1 and TRBJ1-6; TRBD1 aligns across 7 bases. V lost 3 bases and J lost 6; bases outside the gene matches: 2. CDR1 and CDR2 (germline): MGHDK, SYGVNS. CDR3 size: 14 residues. This CDR3 reads CASSETGLNSPLHF. DNA for the CDR3: TGTGCCAGCAGTGAGACAGGGCTTAATTCACCCCTCCACTTT.